The rows below give T cell receptor beta chains drawn from one sample of a study of shared clonotypes between healthy human individuals. Assay: immunoSEQ multiplex PCR; the TCRdb copy retains only in-frame clones and omits some. The sample records around 500,000 clones, 76% being singletons. What was sequenced was PBMCs. The receptors were sampled from a woman in her forties in good health. Some clones in this sample may be carry-over from other donors' samples. Both conserved end residues are part of each CDR3. Fields, in order: V gene, clone size, J gene, D gene, CDR3 DNA, CDR3 protein. D genes are given only for firm matches. Expanded clones are given a class, and other clones once, few, many or no size at all.

TRBV19	NA	TRBJ1-5	TRBD1	TGTGCCAGTAGTATATTGGGACAGTGGACCAATCAGCCCCAGCATTTT	CASSILGQWTNQPQHF
TRBV5-4	NA	TRBJ1-2	NA	TGTGCCAGCAGCCAAGATGAGGGGGCTAACTATGGCTACACCTTC	CASSQDEGANYGYTF
TRBV30	many	TRBJ2-3	NA	TGTGCCTGGAGTGCGTCCCGGCCGCAGTATTTT	CAWSASRPQYF
TRBV7-9	NA	TRBJ2-2	TRBD2	TGTGCCAGCAGCAACCAGCGGGAGATAAACACCGGGGAGCTGTTTTTT	CASSNQREINTGELFF
TRBV28	NA	TRBJ2-2	TRBD2	TGTGCCAGCAGTTTCGGGACTAGCGGCACCGGGGAGCTGTTTTTT	CASSFGTSGTGELFF
TRBV7-2	NA	TRBJ2-2	NA	TGTGCCAGCAGCTTAGGGCAGGGGGGCACCGGGGAGCTGTTTTTT	CASSLGQGGTGELFF
TRBV27	NA	TRBJ2-3	TRBD1	TGTGCCAGCAGTTCCCCTGGCAGGGGGTCTCGTTCTGGAGATACGCAGTATTTT	CASSSPGRGSRSGDTQYF
TRBV7-2	many	TRBJ2-4	TRBD1	TGTGCCAGCAGCTTTGACAGGGTGGGAGCCAAAAACATTCAGTACTTC	CASSFDRVGAKNIQYF
TRBV28	NA	TRBJ2-1	TRBD2	TGTGCCAGCAGCCCCCCCGGGACTAGAGTTTACAATGAGCAGTTCTTC	CASSPPGTRVYNEQFF
TRBV20-1	few	TRBJ2-7	NA	TGCAGTGCTAGGAGCTCCTACGAGCAGTACTTC	CSARSSYEQYF
TRBV30	many	TRBJ2-7	TRBD2	TGTGCCTGGAGTCTGGGACTAGCGGGATCCTACGAGCAGTACTTC	CAWSLGLAGSYEQYF
TRBV5-1	NA	TRBJ2-5	TRBD2	TGCGCCAGCAGCTTGGCTAGCGGGTTTGAAGAGACCCAGTACTTC	CASSLASGFEETQYF
TRBV6-7	NA	TRBJ1-5	TRBD1	TGTGCCGGGCTTGACAGGGAGGCGTTTCAGCCCCAGCATTTT	CAGLDREAFQPQHF
TRBV19	once	TRBJ2-3	NA	TGTGCCAGTAGTACCCGTCAGGGAGATACGCAGTATTTT	CASSTRQGDTQYF
TRBV27	many	TRBJ2-2	NA	TGTGCCAGCAGTTTCTACAGATTGACGGGGGAGCTGTTTTTT	CASSFYRLTGELFF
TRBV28	NA	TRBJ2-7	NA	TGTGCCAGCGGTGGAGGAGACTACGAGCAGTACTTC	CASGGGDYEQYF
TRBV7-9	NA	TRBJ2-6	NA	TGTGCCAGCAGTCCCCGGGGTTGGACTGGGGCCAACGTCCTGACTTTC	CASSPRGWTGANVLTF
TRBV9	NA	TRBJ2-1	NA	TGTGCCAGCAGCAGGACTGCTCCATCCTACAATGAGCAGTTCTTC	CASSRTAPSYNEQFF